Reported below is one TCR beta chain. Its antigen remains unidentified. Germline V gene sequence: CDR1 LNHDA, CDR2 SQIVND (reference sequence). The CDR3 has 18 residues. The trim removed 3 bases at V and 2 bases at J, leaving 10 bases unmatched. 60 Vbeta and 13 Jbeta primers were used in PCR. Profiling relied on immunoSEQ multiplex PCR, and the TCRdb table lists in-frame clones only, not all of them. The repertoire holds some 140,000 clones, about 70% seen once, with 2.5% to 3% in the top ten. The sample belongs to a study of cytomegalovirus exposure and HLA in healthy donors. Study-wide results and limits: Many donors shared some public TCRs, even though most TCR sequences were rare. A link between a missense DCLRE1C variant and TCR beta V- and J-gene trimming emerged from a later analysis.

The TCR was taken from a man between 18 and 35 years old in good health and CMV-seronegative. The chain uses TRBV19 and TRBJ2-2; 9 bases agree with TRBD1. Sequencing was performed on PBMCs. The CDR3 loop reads CASSMDHYRGQNTGELFF. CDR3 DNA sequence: TGTGCCAGTAGTATGGACCATTACAGGGGGCAAAACACCGGGGAGCTGTTTTTT.